This T cell receptor (beta chain) was sequenced during a study of cytomegalovirus exposure and HLA in healthy donors. Primers: 60 Vbeta forward and 13 Jbeta reverse. Clones were sequenced by immunoSEQ multiplex PCR, and TCRdb holds only the in-frame ones, with some missing. Of over 150,000 clones in the sample, 80% to 85% were seen once. V lost 4 bases and J lost 5; bases outside the gene matches: 6. Germline CDR1 reads LGHNA; CDR2 reads YNFKEQ. This CDR3 spans 14 amino acids. The rearrangement uses TRBV4-2 and TRBJ2-5, with TRBD2 identical over 8 bases. Sequencing was performed on PBMCs. The TCR sequence derives from a boy between 2 and 15 years old in good health and CMV-seronegative. The CDR3 bases are TGTGCCAGCAGCCCGGGGACTAGGAGCGAGACCCAGTACTTC. It yields the protein CASSPGTRSETQYF.